This passage covers 30 T cell receptor beta chains from one sample sequenced in a study of T cell responses to AZD1222 COVID-19 vaccine. The table came from immunoSEQ multiplex PCR; TCRdb's copy has only in-frame clones and leaves some out. The sample consists of more than 110,000 clones, over 75% of them appearing once. The input for sequencing was peripheral blood, taken on day 0 of AZD1222 vaccination. The receptors were sampled from an adult in good health.

J is TRBJ1-2 and V is TRBV7-9; a weak D match, TRBD1 (6 bases). In germline, CDR1 is SEHNR, CDR2 FQNEAQ (reference sequence). The CDR3 consists of 11 residues. Trimming cost V 8 bases and J 4 bases, with 8 bases left between them. CDR3 coding DNA: TGTGCCAGCGAAGGGGGCTATGGCTACACCTTC. As protein: CASEGGYGYTF.

The V and J genes are TRBV30 and TRBJ1-2; D uncertain. The CDR3 consists of 14 residues. The V end was cut by 4 bases, the J end by 4 bases, with 16 bases between. The germline gives CDR1 GTSNPN, CDR2 SVGIG (reference sequence). DNA for the CDR3: TGTGCCTGGACGCAGATTTTAGGTTCCTATGGCTACACCTTC. Residues: CAWTQILGSYGYTF. The full variable domain, completed using reference TRBV30 and TRBJ1-2, is SQTIHQWPATLVQPVGSPLSLECTVEGTSNPNLYWYRQAAGRGLQLLFYSVGIGQISSEVPQNLSASRPQDRQFILSSKKLLLSDSGFYLCAWTQILGSYGYTFGSGTRLTVV.

This sequence joins TRBV9 and TRBJ2-5, with D perhaps matching TRBD1 or TRBD2 (5 bases each). The CDR3 loop spans 14 amino acids. V lost 0 bases to trimming and J lost 4 bases, with 10 bases between them. Germline-derived CDR1 and CDR2 are SGDLS and YYNGEE. CDR3 coding DNA: TGTGCCAGCAGCGTAGGGGTTGGGACAGAGACCCAGTACTTC. Translating it yields CASSVGVGTETQYF. Drawing the rest from reference TRBV9 and TRBJ2-5, the complete variable domain is DSGVTQTPKHLITATGQRVTLRCSPRSGDLSVYWYQQSLDQGLQFLIQYYNGEERAKGNILERFSAQQFPDLHSELNLSSLELGDSALYFCASSVGVGTETQYFGPGTRLLVL.

The chain couples TRBV5-1 to TRBJ2-3, with a weak D call TRBD2 (6 bases). Germline V gene sequence: CDR1 SGHRS, CDR2 YFSETQ. The CDR3 is 16 residues long. V was cut by 0 bases and J by 2 bases, with 13 bases left in between. The DNA of the CDR3 is TGCGCCAGCAGCTTGGCCGGGGCTAGCGACACAGATACGCAGTATTTT. This sequence encodes CASSLAGASDTDTQYF. The full variable domain, completed using reference TRBV5-1 and TRBJ2-3, is KAGVTQTPRYLIKTRGQQVTLSCSPISGHRSVSWYQQTPGQGLQFLFEYFSETQRNKGNFPGRFSGRQFSNSRSEMNVSTLELGDSALYLCASSLAGASDTDTQYFGPGTRLTVL.

A remark on this clone: The same CDR3 also results from other DNA sequences found in this sample. The rearrangement uses TRBV18 and TRBJ2-7; D ambiguous. This CDR3 has 13 residues. V shed 1 base and J shed 2 bases, with 6 bases lying between them. Germline values: CDR1 KGHSH, CDR2 LQKENI. The CDR3 sequence: CASSPLGAYEQYF. The CDR3 DNA follows: TGTGCCAGCTCACCACTTGGGGCCTACGAGCAGTACTTC.

The count of this clone is one. The chain has TRBV9 and TRBJ1-5, with 7 bases matching TRBD1. The germline gives CDR1 SGDLS, CDR2 YYNGEE. The CDR3 is 18 residues long. J was trimmed by 0 bases and V by 0 bases; bases with no gene match: 9. This chain's CDR3 is CASSVEGQHRYSNQPQHF. In DNA form, the CDR3 reads TGTGCCAGCAGCGTAGAGGGACAGCACCGATATAGCAATCAGCCCCAGCATTTT.

This chain links TRBV5-1 with TRBJ1-5; D unclear. CDR1 is SGHRS, CDR2 YFSETQ, per germline. V lost 3 bases to trimming and J lost 3 bases, with 16 bases between them. The length of the CDR3 is 16 residues. This chain's CDR3 is CASSSGPQSTNQPQHF. The CDR3 DNA reads as TGCGCCAGCAGCTCCGGGCCCCAGAGTACCAATCAGCCCCAGCATTTT. Using reference TRBV5-1 and TRBJ1-5 for the parts outside the CDR3, the full variable domain is KAGVTQTPRYLIKTRGQQVTLSCSPISGHRSVSWYQQTPGQGLQFLFEYFSETQRNKGNFPGRFSGRQFSNSRSEMNVSTLELGDSALYLCASSSGPQSTNQPQHFGDGTRLSIL.

The gene calls are TRBV5-1 and TRBJ2-1; D is perhaps TRBD2 (6 bases). With 0 bases removed from V and 0 bases from J, the gap between germline ends came to 10 bases. The CDR3 has 16 amino acids. Germline assignment: CDR1 SGHRS and CDR2 YFSETQ. The CDR3 region is CASSLVGSRSYNEQFF. The DNA of the CDR3 is TGCGCCAGCAGCTTGGTCGGGAGCCGCTCCTACAATGAGCAGTTCTTC.

The chain carries TRBV6-1 and TRBJ2-4; 10 nucleotides line up with TRBD2. Trimming removed 4 bases from V and 5 bases from J; junction bases left unmatched: 11. Germline CDR1 MNHNS, CDR2 SASEGT. CDR3 size: 17 residues. Here the CDR3 DNA reads TGTGCCAGCAGTGCCTATTCAAGCGGGAGGGCCGAAAACATTCAGTACTTC. Its translation is CASSAYSSGRAENIQYF.

The CDR3 DNA reads as TGTGCCAGCAGCCAGGAACAGGGCTTTTTGGGCCAGCCCCAGCATTTT. This codes for CASSQEQGFLGQPQHF. The rearrangement uses TRBV6-9 and TRBJ1-5, with D tentatively TRBD1 (6 bases). The length of the CDR3 is 16 residues. In germline, CDR1 is MNHGY, CDR2 SVAAGI. Trimming pared 6 bases from V and 7 bases from J, leaving 22 bases between.

This clone was picked up one time. The chain combines TRBV5-1 with TRBJ1-1; 9 bases are a match to TRBD1. Per germline, CDR1 SGHRS and CDR2 YFSETQ. CDR3 length: 16 amino acids. Trimming at V came to 4 bases and at J to 0 bases, leaving 7 bases not matched to a gene. In DNA form, the CDR3 reads TGCGCCAGCAGCCCCGGACAGGGGATCCTGAACACTGAAGCTTTCTTT. It encodes CASSPGQGILNTEAFF.

The V gene is TRBV5-4, the J gene TRBJ2-7; 8 positions agree with TRBD1. Germline lookup yields CDR1 SGHNT and CDR2 YYREEE (reference sequence). V was clipped by 4 bases and J by 3 bases; unmatched bases: 12. The CDR3 consists of 16 residues. In nucleotides, the CDR3 is TGTGCCAGCAGCCCTCCCGGGACAGGACCTTTCTACGAGCAGTACTTC. Protein sequence: CASSPPGTGPFYEQYF. Based on the CDR3 plus reference TRBV5-4 and TRBJ2-7, the full variable domain is ETGVTQSPTHLIKTRGQQVTLRCSSQSGHNTVSWYQQALGQGPQFIFQYYREEENGRGNFPPRFSGLQFPNYSSELNVNALELDDSALYLCASSPPGTGPFYEQYFGPGTRLTVT.

The gene calls are TRBV10-2 and TRBJ1-1; D is possibly TRBD1 (5 bases). From germline, CDR1 is WSHSY and CDR2 SAAADI. V was cut by 8 bases and J by 5 bases, with 15 bases left in between. The CDR3 sequence is 13 residues long. CDR3 loop: CASATQGETEAFF. CDR3 nucleotide sequence: TGCGCCAGCGCCACGCAGGGAGAAACTGAAGCTTTCTTT.

The rearrangement joins TRBV6-4 to TRBJ2-7, with TRBD1 identical over 8 bases. From germline, CDR1 is MRHNA and CDR2 SNTAGT. CDR3 length equals 15 residues. V was clipped by 2 bases and J by 2 bases; unmatched bases: 5. CDR3 nucleotide sequence: TGTGCCAGCAGTGACGAGACAGGGGCAACCTACGAGCAGTACTTC. Amino acid sequence: CASSDETGATYEQYF.

The sample holds a few counts of this clone. The chain joins TRBV5-1 to TRBJ1-5; D not certain. The CDR3 length is 15 residues. The V and J ends lost 0 bases and 0 bases respectively, with 7 bases between them. Germline CDR1 and CDR2: SGHRS and YFSETQ. The CDR3 here is CASSLGVSSNQPQHF. CDR3 in DNA: TGCGCCAGCAGCTTGGGGGTATCTAGCAATCAGCCCCAGCATTTT.

The gene calls are TRBV10-2 and TRBJ1-2; 7 bases map to TRBD1. The length of the CDR3 is 17 residues. Germline V CDR1 and CDR2: WSHSY, SAAADI. The V gene end was trimmed by 6 bases and the J gene end by 6 bases; junction bases not matched to a gene: 19. The CDR3 loop reads CASSEDRDGKGSHGYTF. The CDR3 DNA sequence: TGCGCCAGCAGCGAAGACAGGGATGGAAAGGGTTCGCATGGCTACACCTTC.

The chain uses TRBV29-1 and TRBJ2-1; TRBD1 matches at 7 bases. Germline V CDR1 and CDR2: SQVTM, ANQGSEA. V dropped 7 bases and J dropped 2; count of bases not matched to a gene: 5. The CDR3 totals 13 residues. This chain's CDR3 is CSANRGAYNEQFF. As DNA, the CDR3 is TGCAGCGCTAACAGGGGAGCCTACAATGAGCAGTTCTTC.

This clone has only one observation. V is TRBV5-1 and J is TRBJ1-4; a weak D match, TRBD1 (5 bases). The germline V gene encodes CDR1 SGHRS and CDR2 YFSETQ. V was clipped by 5 bases and J by 4 bases, with 12 bases between them. The CDR3 spans 14 residues. The CDR3 sequence: CASSPGRGNEKLFF. The CDR3 DNA reads TGCGCCAGCAGTCCGGGACGAGGTAATGAAAAACTGTTTTTT.

This CDR3 reads CASSLDAENTEAFF. The CDR3 DNA sequence: TGCGCCAGCAGCTTGGATGCGGAGAACACTGAAGCTTTCTTT. The chain recombines TRBV5-1 with TRBJ1-1, with D unclear. The germline V gene has CDR1 SGHRS and CDR2 YFSETQ. There are 14 residues in the CDR3. V was pared by 0 bases and J by 1 base, with 7 bases between.

The chain combines TRBV5-4 with TRBJ2-4; 7 bases match TRBD1. The CDR3 is 14 residues long. Per the germline V gene, CDR1 is SGHNT and CDR2 is YYREEE (reference sequence). The V segment lost 2 bases and the J segment 7 bases; nucleotides outside the gene matches: 6. CDR3 residues: CASSLFGTDNIQYF. CDR3 sequence (DNA): TGTGCCAGCAGCTTATTCGGGACAGACAACATTCAGTACTTC.

The V and J genes are TRBV9 and TRBJ2-3, with TRBD2 identical over 13 bases. This CDR3 comprises 17 residues. V gave up 2 bases and J gave up 4 bases; unmatched junction bases: 7. Germline CDR1 and CDR2: SGDLS and YYNGEE. DNA of the CDR3: TGTGCCAGCAGCGTCCCACTAGCGGGGGGGCCCCCAGATACGCAGTATTTT. Protein product: CASSVPLAGGPPDTQYF.

This chain connects TRBV10-3 to TRBJ2-2; TRBD2 aligns across 12 bases. Germline CDR1 is ENHRY and CDR2 is SYGVKD. With 10 bases clipped from V and 2 bases from J, the junction kept 11 bases outside the gene matches. The length of the CDR3 is 17 residues. DNA for the CDR3: TGTGCCACTAGCGGGGGGGCGCTCACGCCCAACACCGGGGAGCTGTTTTTT. Residues: CATSGGALTPNTGELFF.

The chain recombines TRBV6-5 with TRBJ2-1; 9 bases line up with TRBD1. CDR3 length: 14 amino acids. Losses at the gene ends were 5 bases for V and 8 bases for J; bases not matched to a gene: 7. From germline, CDR1 is MNHEY and CDR2 SVGAGI. This chain's CDR3 is CASSTTGGGYEQFF. CDR3 coding DNA: TGTGCCAGCAGTACCACAGGGGGCGGCTATGAGCAGTTCTTC.

The V and J genes are TRBV2 and TRBJ2-5; TRBD2 is a possible D gene (6 bases). The ends were cut back, 9 bases at V and 2 bases at J, with 16 bases in the middle. The CDR3 is made up of 14 amino acids. Germline V lookup: CDR1 SNHLY, CDR2 FYNNEI. CDR3 residues: CASHQDYPQETQYF. CDR3 nucleotide sequence: TGTGCCAGTCATCAGGACTACCCTCAAGAGACCCAGTACTTC.

The genes are TRBV19 and TRBJ1-5; TRBD1 might be the D (6 bases). The germline gives CDR1 LNHDA, CDR2 SQIVND (reference sequence). Trimming shortened V by 4 bases and J by 4 bases, and 8 bases separated the two germline ends. The CDR3 length is 13 residues. The CDR3 bases are TGTGCCAGTAGTAGACAGGTGAATCAGCCCCAGCATTTT. This translates into CASSRQVNQPQHF. The entire variable domain, with the rest obtained from reference TRBV19 and TRBJ1-5, is as follows: DGGITQSPKYLFRKEGQNVTLSCEQNLNHDAMYWYRQDPGQGLRLIYYSQIVNDFQKGDIAEGYSVSREKKESFPLTVTSAQKNPTAFYLCASSRQVNQPQHFGDGTRLSIL.

The J gene is TRBJ2-7, the V gene TRBV27; possibly TRBD2 for D (6 bases). V lost 8 bases to trimming and J lost 6 bases, with 14 bases between them. Germline CDR1 and CDR2: MNHEY and SMNVEV (reference sequence). There are 12 residues in the CDR3. CDR3 nucleotides: TGTGCCAGCCGGGGACTCCCCCTCGAGCAGTACTTC. It yields the protein CASRGLPLEQYF.

This rearrangement joins TRBV2 to TRBJ1-1, with 10 bases identical to TRBD1. Losses at the gene ends were 3 bases for V and 3 bases for J; bases not matched to a gene: 4. This CDR3 comprises 15 residues. Germline V gene lookup returns CDR1 SNHLY and CDR2 FYNNEI. CDR3 DNA sequence: TGTGCCAGCAGTGACCGGACAGGGGGGGACACTGAAGCTTTCTTT. Translating gives CASSDRTGGDTEAFF.

V gene TRBV5-4 combines with J gene TRBJ1-4; the D gene is possibly TRBD1 (6 bases). Trimming left V 0 bases short and J 10 bases short, with 13 bases between. The CDR3 consists of 14 residues. Per germline, CDR1 SGHNT and CDR2 YYREEE (reference sequence). The CDR3 here is CASSLGRGEGKLFF. For the CDR3, the DNA is TGTGCCAGCAGCTTGGGCAGGGGCGAGGGAAAACTGTTTTTT.

The V and J genes are TRBV27 and TRBJ2-3; D unresolved. The CDR3 runs to 13 residues. The V and J ends lost 3 bases and 6 bases respectively, with 10 bases between them. CDR1 is MNHEY and CDR2 is SMNVEV in the germline V gene (reference sequence). CDR3 coding DNA: TGTGCCAGCAGTTTTTTAGGTGGGGATACGCAGTATTTT. It specifies CASSFLGGDTQYF.

This clone was seen a single time. This chain joins TRBV4-1 and TRBJ1-2, with 11 bases matching TRBD1. The V gene's germline CDR1 is MGHRA and CDR2 YSYEKL. CDR3 length: 15 residues. V gave up 4 bases and J gave up 5 bases; unmatched junction bases: 6. CDR3 loop: CASSLRTGGAYGYTF. In DNA, the CDR3 is TGCGCCAGCAGCCTACGGACAGGGGGCGCATATGGCTACACCTTC.